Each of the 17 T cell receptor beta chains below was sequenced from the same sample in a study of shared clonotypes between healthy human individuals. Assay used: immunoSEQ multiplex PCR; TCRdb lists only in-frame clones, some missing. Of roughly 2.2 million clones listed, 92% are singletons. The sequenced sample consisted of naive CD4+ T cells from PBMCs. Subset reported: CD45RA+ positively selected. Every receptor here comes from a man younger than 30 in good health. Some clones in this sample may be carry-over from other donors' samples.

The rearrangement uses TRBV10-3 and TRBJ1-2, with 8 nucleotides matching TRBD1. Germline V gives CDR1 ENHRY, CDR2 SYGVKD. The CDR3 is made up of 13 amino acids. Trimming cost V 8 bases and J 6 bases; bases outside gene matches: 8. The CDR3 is CAIVTDREHGYTF. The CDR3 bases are TGTGCCATCGTGACGGACAGGGAGCATGGCTACACCTTC.

As DNA, the CDR3 is TGTGCCTGGAATACAGGGGGGGGGACTGAAGCTTTCTTT. Its protein product is CAWNTGGGTEAFF. The genes are TRBV30 and TRBJ1-1; 8 positions agree with TRBD1. With 4 bases clipped from V and 5 bases from J, the junction kept 6 bases outside the gene matches. Per germline, CDR1 GTSNPN and CDR2 SVGIG (reference sequence). The CDR3 is 13 amino acids.

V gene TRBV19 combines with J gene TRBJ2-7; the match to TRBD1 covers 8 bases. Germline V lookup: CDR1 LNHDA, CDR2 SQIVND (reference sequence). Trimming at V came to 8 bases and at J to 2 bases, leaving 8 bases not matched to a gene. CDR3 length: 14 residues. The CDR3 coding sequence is TGTGCCAGTCAAGGTGCGGACAGGGCCTACGAGCAGTACTTC. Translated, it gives CASQGADRAYEQYF.

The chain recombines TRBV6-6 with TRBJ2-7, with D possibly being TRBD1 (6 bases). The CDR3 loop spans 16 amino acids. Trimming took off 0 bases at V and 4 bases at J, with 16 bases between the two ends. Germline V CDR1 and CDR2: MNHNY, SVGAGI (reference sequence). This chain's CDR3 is CASSYSRADRGYEQYF. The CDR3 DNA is TGTGCCAGCAGTTACTCTCGGGCGGACAGAGGGTACGAGCAGTACTTC.

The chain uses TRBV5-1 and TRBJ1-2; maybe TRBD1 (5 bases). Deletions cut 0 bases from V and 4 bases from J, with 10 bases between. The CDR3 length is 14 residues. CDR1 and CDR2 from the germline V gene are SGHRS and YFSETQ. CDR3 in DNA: TGCGCCAGCAGCTTGGGAGGAGGGGCCTATGGCTACACCTTC. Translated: CASSLGGGAYGYTF.

The CDR3 sequence: CASSLDRANTGELFF. The CDR3 coding sequence is TGTGCCAGCAGCCTAGACAGAGCGAACACCGGGGAGCTGTTTTTT. The genes are TRBV21-1 and TRBJ2-2; no DNA check was done on the table's D call, TRBD1. TRBV21-1 is given as a pseudogene. The CDR3 is made up of 15 amino acids.

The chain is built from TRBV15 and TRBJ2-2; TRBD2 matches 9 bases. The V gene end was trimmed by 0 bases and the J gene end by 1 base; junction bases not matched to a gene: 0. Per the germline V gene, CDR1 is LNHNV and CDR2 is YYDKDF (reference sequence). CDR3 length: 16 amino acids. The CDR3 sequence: CATSRELAGNTGELFF. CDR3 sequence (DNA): TGTGCCACCAGCAGAGAACTAGCGGGGAACACCGGGGAGCTGTTTTTT.

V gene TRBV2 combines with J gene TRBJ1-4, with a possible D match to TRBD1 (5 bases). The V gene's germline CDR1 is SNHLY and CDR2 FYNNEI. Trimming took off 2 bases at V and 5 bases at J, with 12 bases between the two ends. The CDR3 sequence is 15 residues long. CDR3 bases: TGTGCCAGCAGTGAACCGTCAGGGTCGAATGAAAAACTGTTTTTT. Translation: CASSEPSGSNEKLFF.

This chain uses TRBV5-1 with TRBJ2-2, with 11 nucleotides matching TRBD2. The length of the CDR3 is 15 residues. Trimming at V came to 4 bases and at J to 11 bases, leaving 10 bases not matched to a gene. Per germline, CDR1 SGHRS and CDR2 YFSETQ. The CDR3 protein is CASSPGTSGPRELFF. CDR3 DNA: TGCGCCAGCAGCCCCGGGACTAGCGGCCCCAGAGAGCTGTTTTTT.

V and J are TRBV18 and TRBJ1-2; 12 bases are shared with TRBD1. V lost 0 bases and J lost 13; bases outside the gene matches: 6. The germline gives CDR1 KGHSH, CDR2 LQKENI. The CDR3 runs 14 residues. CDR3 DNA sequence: TGTGCCAGCTCACCACCGTGGGACAGGGGGCAAGGCACCTTC. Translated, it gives CASSPPWDRGQGTF.

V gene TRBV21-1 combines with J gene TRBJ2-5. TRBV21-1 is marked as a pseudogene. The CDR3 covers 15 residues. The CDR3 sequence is CASSNISRLQETQYF. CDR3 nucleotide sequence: TGTGCCAGCAGCAATATCAGCCGATTGCAAGAGACCCAGTACTTC.

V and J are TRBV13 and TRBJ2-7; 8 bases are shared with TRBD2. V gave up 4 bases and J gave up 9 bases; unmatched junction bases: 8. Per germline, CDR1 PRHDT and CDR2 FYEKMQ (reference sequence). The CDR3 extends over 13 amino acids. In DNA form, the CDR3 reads TGTGCCAGCAGCTCCCAGCGGGAGTGGAGGCAGTACTTC. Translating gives CASSSQREWRQYF.

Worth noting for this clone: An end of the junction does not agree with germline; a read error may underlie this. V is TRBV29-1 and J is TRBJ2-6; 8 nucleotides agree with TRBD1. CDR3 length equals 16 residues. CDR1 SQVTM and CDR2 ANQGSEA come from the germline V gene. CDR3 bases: TGCAGCGCTGAACTACAGGGGGAATATGGGGCCAACGTCCTGACTTTC. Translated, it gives CSAELQGEYGANVLTF.

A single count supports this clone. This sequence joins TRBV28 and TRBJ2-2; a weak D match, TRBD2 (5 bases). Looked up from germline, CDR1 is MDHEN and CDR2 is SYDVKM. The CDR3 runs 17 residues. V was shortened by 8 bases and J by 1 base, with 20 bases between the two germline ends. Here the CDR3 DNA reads TGTGCCAGCTGGATTGCCGAGGAGGCCGGGAACACCGGGGAGCTGTTTTTT. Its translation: CASWIAEEAGNTGELFF.

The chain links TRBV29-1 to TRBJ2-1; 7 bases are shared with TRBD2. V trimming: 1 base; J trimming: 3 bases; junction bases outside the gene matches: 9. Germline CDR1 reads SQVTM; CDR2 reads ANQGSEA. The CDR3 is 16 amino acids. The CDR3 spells CSVEVAPSGYYNEQFF. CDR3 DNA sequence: TGCAGCGTTGAAGTAGCGCCTAGCGGCTACTACAATGAGCAGTTCTTC.

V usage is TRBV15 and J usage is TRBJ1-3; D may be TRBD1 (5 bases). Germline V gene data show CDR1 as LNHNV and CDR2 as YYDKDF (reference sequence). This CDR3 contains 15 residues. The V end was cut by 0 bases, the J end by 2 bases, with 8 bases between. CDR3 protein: CATSRDIGAGNTIYF. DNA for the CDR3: TGTGCCACCAGCAGAGATATAGGGGCTGGAAACACCATATATTTT.

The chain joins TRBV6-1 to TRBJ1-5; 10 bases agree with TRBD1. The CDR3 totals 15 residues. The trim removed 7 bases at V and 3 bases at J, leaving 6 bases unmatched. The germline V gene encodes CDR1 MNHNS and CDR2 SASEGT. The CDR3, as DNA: TGTGCCAGCAATACACGACAGGGGGCCAATCAGCCCCAGCATTTT. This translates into CASNTRQGANQPQHF.